A single sample is the source of the 7 T cell receptor beta chains below, sequenced in a study of blood T cell repertoires in COVID-19. Produced via immunoSEQ multiplex PCR; TCRdb's table is partial and in-frame only. The repertoire includes some 670,000 clones, about nine tenths of them detected once, and 0.2% to 0.3% sits in the top ten. Sequencing was carried out using peripheral blood. The receptor set was obtained from a woman between 18 and 29 years old with acute or convalescent COVID-19.

The chain joins TRBV3-1 (or the pseudogene TRBV3-2) to TRBJ2-7; the match to TRBD2 covers 8 bases. Germline V lookup: CDR1 LGHDT, CDR2 YNNKEL (reference sequence). Trimming took 0 bases from V and 1 from J; bases not matched to a gene: 5. This CDR3 spans 16 amino acids. The CDR3 is CASSQEHSGESYEQYF. Written as DNA, the CDR3 is TGTGCCAGCAGCCAAGAACATAGCGGGGAATCCTACGAGCAGTACTTC.

V is TRBV9 and J is TRBJ1-3; 12 bases are a match to TRBD1. The V gene's germline CDR1 is SGDLS and CDR2 YYNGEE. This CDR3 comprises 18 residues. Unmatched junction bases numbered 10, after V lost 3 bases and J lost 3 bases. CDR3 in DNA: TGTGCCAGCAGCGGGGGACAGGGGGCAATCACCATTGGAAACACCATATATTTT. It yields the protein CASSGGQGAITIGNTIYF.

The chain joins TRBV5-1 to TRBJ1-5; 10 bases are shared with TRBD1. This CDR3 has 17 residues. Trimming removed 5 bases from V and 6 bases from J; junction bases left unmatched: 14. The germline CDR1 and CDR2 sequences are SGHRS and YFSETQ. CDR3 amino acids: CASRVGTGDLRGQPQHF. CDR3 coding DNA: TGCGCCAGCAGGGTCGGGACAGGGGATTTAAGAGGTCAGCCCCAGCATTTT. Variable domain in full (rest from reference TRBV5-1 and TRBJ1-5): KAGVTQTPRYLIKTRGQQVTLSCSPISGHRSVSWYQQTPGQGLQFLFEYFSETQRNKGNFPGRFSGRQFSNSRSEMNVSTLELGDSALYLCASRVGTGDLRGQPQHFGDGTRLSIL.

This clone showed up just once. The rearrangement links TRBV7-9 to TRBJ2-1; D perhaps matches TRBD2 (5 bases). The CDR3 has 16 amino acids. In germline, CDR1 is SEHNR, CDR2 FQNEAQ (reference sequence). Trimming took off 5 bases at V and 7 bases at J, with 21 bases between the two ends. The CDR3 loop is CASSPRASAGPNEQFF. The CDR3 DNA sequence: TGTGCCAGCAGCCCCCGGGCCTCGGCGGGCCCAAATGAGCAGTTCTTC.

This chain links TRBV27 with TRBJ1-2; TRBD1 aligns across 7 bases. There are 13 residues in the CDR3. Germline loops: CDR1 MNHEY, CDR2 SMNVEV (reference sequence). Germline trimming cut 6 bases from V and 8 bases from J; bases unmatched to any gene: 9. CDR3 loop: CASRTDRTYGYTF. CDR3 sequence (DNA): TGTGCCAGCAGAACGGACAGGACGTACGGCTACACCTTC.

The chain is built from TRBV9 and TRBJ1-1; a weak D match, TRBD1 (6 bases). Looked up from germline, CDR1 is SGDLS and CDR2 is YYNGEE. This CDR3 region has 14 residues. The V end lost 3 bases, the J end lost 8 bases, and 17 bases lay between the germline ends. The CDR3 loop reads CASSADSLDREAFF. The DNA of the CDR3 is TGTGCCAGCAGCGCCGACTCCCTCGACAGGGAAGCTTTCTTT.

The CDR3 loop is CASSSGVGREVYEQYF. DNA for the CDR3: TGCGCCAGCAGCTCTGGGGTGGGCAGGGAGGTCTACGAGCAGTACTTC. The chain employs TRBV5-1 and TRBJ2-7; a possible D gene is TRBD2 (6 bases). V was cut by 3 bases and J by 3 bases, with 19 bases left in between. Per germline, CDR1 SGHRS and CDR2 YFSETQ. The CDR3 length is 16 residues.